The 27 T cell receptor beta chains below all came from one sample that was sequenced in a study of tumor-infiltrating lymphocytes in primary liver carcinoma. Unsorted whole blood yielded the blood RNA, and germline DNA was also extracted. Total RNA (around 510 ng) served as template for TCR beta cDNA synthesis primed by a constant-region primer. A slightly modified ARM-PCR protocol with three nested multiplex PCR rounds produced these TCR beta libraries. PCR rounds one and two used TRBV1-TRBV30 forward primers with a C-beta reverse primer for approximately 10 cycles each. TCRdb redid the calling of the multiplex PCR reads with MiXCR, one entry per CDR3 protein. The table lists fewer than 400,000 distinct CDR3 sequences, 50% to 60% of them singletons. Sequencing was done on a sample of peripheral blood. The receptors derive from a woman aged 25 to 39 with primary liver carcinoma and hepatitis B virus infection.

The chain carries TRBV6-6 and TRBJ1-2, with TRBD1 matching over 9 bases. Looked up from germline, CDR1 is MNHNY and CDR2 is SVGAGI (reference sequence). J gave up 8 bases and V 8 bases, and 9 bases lay outside the gene matches. The length of the CDR3 is 13 residues. The CDR3 region has the DNA TGTGCCAGCGGGGGACAGGGTGGTTGGGGCTACACCTTC. It specifies CASGGQGGWGYTF.

The gene calls are TRBV4-2 and TRBJ2-7; the match to TRBD2 covers 13 bases. The V segment lost 2 bases and the J segment 2 bases; nucleotides outside the gene matches: 3. The germline V gene has CDR1 LGHNA and CDR2 YNFKEQ. CDR3 length equals 16 residues. The CDR3 protein is CASSQYGTSGTYEQYF. The DNA of the CDR3 is TGTGCCAGCAGCCAATACGGGACTAGCGGGACCTACGAGCAGTACTTC.

With respect to this clonotype: A much larger clone is a single base away; this may be a read error. The J gene is TRBJ2-1, the V gene TRBV12-3 or TRBV12-4, with TRBD2 identical over 7 bases. CDR3 size: 16 residues. V trimming: 7 bases; J trimming: 0 bases; junction bases outside the gene matches: 9. For the CDR3, the DNA is TGTGCCAGCACCGATATATGCGGGAGCTCCTACAATGAGCAGTTCTTC. The encoded protein is CASTDICGSSYNEQFF.

Details on this clonotype: A much larger clone differs from this one at a single base, so this may be a read error. This chain connects TRBV12-3 or TRBV12-4 to TRBJ1-5; perhaps TRBD1 as D (5 bases). The V end lost 4 bases, the J end lost 3 bases, and 13 bases lay between the germline ends. The CDR3 totals 15 residues. CDR3 sequence reads: CASSSTGHSNQPQHF. The CDR3 DNA sequence: TGTGCCAGCAGTTCCACTGGACACTCCAATCAGCCCCAGCATTTT.

As concerns this clonotype: This clone may be a read error of a much larger clone one base away. The genes are TRBV10-3 and TRBJ2-3; 13 nucleotides align to TRBD2. This CDR3 contains 15 residues. Germline V gives CDR1 ENHRY, CDR2 SYGVKD. CDR3 in amino acids: CAISEGTSGADTQFF. For the CDR3, the DNA is TGTGCCATCAGTGAGGGGACTAGCGGGGCAGATACGCAGTTTTTT.

This clonotype was seen a few times. The V gene is TRBV12-3 or TRBV12-4, the J gene TRBJ1-3; TRBD1 matches at 7 bases. Germline trimming cut 7 bases from V and 0 bases from J; bases unmatched to any gene: 6. The CDR3 sequence is 15 residues long. The CDR3 region is CASNPGQLSGNTIYF. CDR3 bases: TGTGCCAGCAACCCGGGACAGCTCTCTGGAAACACCATATATTTT.

The CDR3 sequence is CSALRPGPNNQPQHF. The CDR3 coding sequence is TGCAGTGCCCTTAGACCGGGTCCCAACAATCAGCCCCAGCATTTT. The J gene is TRBJ1-5, the V gene TRBV20-1; D ambiguous. The germline V gene encodes CDR1 DFQATT and CDR2 SNEGSKA (reference sequence). Trimming took off 6 bases at V and 3 bases at J, with 18 bases between the two ends. This CDR3 is built from 15 residues.

To note about this clonotype: Possible read error: a much larger clone is one base away. The conserved closing phenylalanine or tryptophan is absent in this CDR3, likely reflecting a read error. This chain links TRBV6-2 or TRBV6-3 with TRBJ1-2; unclear D gene. Germline values: CDR1 MNHEY, CDR2 SVGEGT. The length of the CDR3 is 15 residues. V lost 8 bases to trimming and J lost 2 bases, with 18 bases between them. The CDR3 DNA is TGTGCCAGCGCGCCCGTGGCCGGACGGAACTATGGCTACACCATC. Protein product: CASAPVAGRNYGYTI.

With respect to this clonotype: With a much larger clone just one base away, this may be a read error. This chain joins TRBV29-1 and TRBJ2-1, with D perhaps TRBD1 (6 bases). Trimming cost V 6 bases and J 5 bases, with 20 bases left between them. In germline, CDR1 is SQVTM, CDR2 ANQGSEA. This CDR3 spans 15 amino acids. CDR3 region: CSVAPQGPTDNEQFF. CDR3 nucleotide sequence: TGCAGCGTCGCTCCACAGGGCCCAACGGACAATGAGCAGTTCTTC.

Only a few counts were recorded for this clonotype. The chain is built from TRBV6-2 or TRBV6-3 and TRBJ2-2; no clear D. Germline V gives CDR1 MNHEY, CDR2 SVGEGT. The CDR3 sequence is 13 residues long. V gave up 2 bases and J gave up 9 bases, with 10 bases separating them. The CDR3 DNA reads as TGTGCCAGCAGTTACGCCCCACGCCGGGAGCTGTTTTTT. Its translation is CASSYAPRRELFF.

CDR3 protein: CASSSGLAEANEQFF. Here the CDR3 DNA reads TGTGCCAGCAGCTCCGGACTAGCGGAAGCCAATGAGCAGTTCTTC. V is TRBV11-2 and J is TRBJ2-1; TRBD2 matches 10 bases. The CDR3 has 15 amino acids. The V gene's germline CDR1 is SGHAT and CDR2 FQNNGV. V dropped 4 bases and J dropped 6; count of bases not matched to a gene: 6. Together with reference TRBV11-2 and TRBJ2-1, the CDR3 gives the full variable domain: EAGVAQSPRYKIIEKRQSVAFWCNPISGHATLYWYQQILGQGPKLLIQFQNNGVVDDSQLPKDRFSAERLKGVDSTLKIQPAKLEDSAVYLCASSSGLAEANEQFFGPGTRLTVL.

The chain is built from TRBV12-3 or TRBV12-4 and TRBJ2-1, with 8 bases that match TRBD2. CDR3 length: 14 residues. Trimming cost V 7 bases and J 6 bases; bases outside gene matches: 8. The CDR3 region is CASTSGAGANEQFF. CDR3 in DNA: TGTGCCAGCACCAGCGGAGCGGGAGCCAATGAGCAGTTCTTC.

Points on this clonotype: Since a much larger clone is just one base distant, this may be a read error. The chain uses TRBV4-1 and TRBJ2-1; 8 bases map to TRBD1. This CDR3 comprises 15 residues. Germline CDR1 reads MGHRA; CDR2 reads YSYEKL. CDR3 sequence reads: CTSSLTDRAYNEQFF. In DNA, the CDR3 is TGCACCAGCAGCCTGACGGACAGGGCTTACAATGAGCAGTTCTTC.

Turning to this clonotype: A junction boundary mismatches the germline segment, possibly from a read error. V usage is TRBV11-2 and J usage is TRBJ2-1; D not resolved. Germline-derived CDR1 and CDR2 are SGHAT and FQNNGV. This CDR3 spans 13 amino acids. The CDR3 DNA is TGTGCCAGCAGCGATGATATTAGTGATGAGCAATTCTTC. It translates to CASSDDISDEQFF.

Comments on this clonotype: Since a much larger clone is just one base distant, this may be a read error. The DNA for the CDR3 is TGTGCCACCGCCGTTGGGGCGGCGAACACTGAAGCTTTCTTT. It codes for CATAVGAANTEAFF. The chain is built from TRBV10-3 and TRBJ1-1; tentatively, D is TRBD1 (5 bases). The CDR3 length is 14 residues. V lost 10 bases and J lost 1, with 16 bases in between. Per the germline V gene, CDR1 is ENHRY and CDR2 is SYGVKD.

This sequence joins TRBV20-1 and TRBJ2-7; perhaps D is TRBD1 or TRBD2 (5 bases each). Germline CDR1 reads DFQATT; CDR2 reads SNEGSKA (reference sequence). V dropped 0 bases and J dropped 2 bases, with 14 bases sitting between them. This CDR3 has 15 residues. For the CDR3, the DNA is TGCAGTGCTAGAGAGGGGGTACGGCGGGCCTACGAGCAGTACTTC. It codes for CSAREGVRRAYEQYF.

Regarding this clonotype: The junction differs from germline at one of its ends, possibly a read error. The chain carries TRBV11-3 and TRBJ2-1, with D possibly being TRBD2 (5 bases). Germline CDR1 and CDR2: SGHNT and YENEEA. This CDR3 is 15 amino acids long. The CDR3 nucleotides read TGTACCAGCAGCTCTGACCTAACGGGGAAGATTGAGCATTTCTTC. Amino acid sequence: CTSSSDLTGKIEHFF.

V and J are TRBV6-1 and TRBJ1-4, with unresolved D. This CDR3 spans 14 amino acids. The V end was cut by 4 bases, the J end by 8 bases, with 14 bases between. Germline V gene data show CDR1 as MNHNS and CDR2 as SASEGT. For the CDR3, the DNA is TGTGCCAGCAGTGTACTAGGACTGCTCGAAAAACTGTTTTTT. Protein sequence: CASSVLGLLEKLFF.

Remarks on this clonotype: Possible read error: a much larger clone is one base away. The chain employs TRBV6-6 and TRBJ1-5; a possible D gene is TRBD1 (5 bases). Germline CDR1 and CDR2: MNHNY and SVGAGI (reference sequence). The CDR3 is 16 residues long. For the CDR3, the DNA is TGTGCCAGCAGCACGTGGCGGGGGTCTAGCAATCAGTCCCAGCATTTT. It translates to CASSTWRGSSNQSQHF.

A word on this clonotype: A much larger clone sits a single nucleotide away, making a read error possible. The chain's CDR3 is CTSSRWSTEAFF. The CDR3 nucleotides read TGTACCAGCAGCCGATGGTCCACTGAAGCTTTCTTT. The chain combines TRBV12-3 or TRBV12-4 with TRBJ1-1; D call uncertain. The CDR3 is 12 amino acids.

Comment on this clonotype: A much larger clone lies one base from this, so it may be a read error. The chain recombines TRBV6-1 with TRBJ2-1; D unresolved. Germline assignment: CDR1 MNHNS and CDR2 SASEGT. CDR3 length: 15 amino acids. Trimming pared 6 bases from V and 6 bases from J, leaving 18 bases between. CDR3 DNA: TGTGCCAGCAGCCCGACATGGAACGTACGCAATGAGCAGTTCTTC. Amino acid sequence: CASSPTWNVRNEQFF.

As regards this clonotype: Its ends do not fully match the called genes, so a read error is possible. The J gene is TRBJ1-1, the V gene TRBV6-6, with no clear D. Germline-derived CDR1 and CDR2 are MNHNY and SVGAGI (reference sequence). The CDR3 runs 15 residues. The chain's CDR3 is CASSYSGRTNTEAFF. The CDR3 DNA is TGTGCCAGTAGTTACTCCGGTCGCACGAACACTGAAGCTTTCTTT.

On this clonotype itself: This sequence may be a read error, since a much larger clone differs from it by one base. The CDR3 does not close with the conserved phenylalanine or tryptophan, likely indicating a read error. The genes are TRBV4-2 and TRBJ1-6; no definite D call. The CDR3 loop spans 15 amino acids. The germline gives CDR1 LGHNA, CDR2 YNFKEQ. The V and J ends lost 0 bases and 7 bases respectively, with 10 bases between them. CDR3: CASSQEGYTNSPLHL. Here the CDR3 DNA reads TGTGCCAGCAGCCAAGAGGGGTACACGAATTCACCCCTCCACCTT.

The chain employs TRBV6-6 and TRBJ1-2; D is possibly TRBD1 (5 bases). Germline CDR1 reads MNHNY; CDR2 reads SVGAGI (reference sequence). V lost 1 base to trimming and J lost 4 bases, with 16 bases between them. CDR3 length: 16 residues. CDR3 loop: CASSYFSGATTYGYTF. The DNA of the CDR3 is TGTGCCAGCAGTTACTTTTCCGGGGCGACAACCTATGGCTACACCTTC.

In the case of this clonotype: A much larger clone differs from this one at a single base, so this may be a read error. V is TRBV6-2 or TRBV6-3 and J is TRBJ2-7; 7 nucleotides agree with TRBD2. The CDR3 length is 13 residues. With 2 bases clipped from V and 4 bases from J, the junction kept 2 bases outside the gene matches. Germline lookup yields CDR1 MNHEY and CDR2 SVGEGT. CDR3 sequence reads: CASSYGGSYEQYF. In nucleotides, the CDR3 is TGTGCCAGCAGTTACGGCGGGAGTTACGAGCAGTACTTC.

As regards this clonotype: A read error may account for a junction end that differs from germline. V and J are TRBV11-3 and TRBJ2-1; D is uncertain. Germline CDR1 reads SGHNT; CDR2 reads YENEEA. The CDR3 sequence is 13 residues long. This CDR3 is CASSLGENNEQSF. The DNA for the CDR3 is TGTGCCAGCAGCCTAGGAGAAAACAATGAGCAGTCCTTC.

This clonotype was seen a single time. The conserved final phenylalanine or tryptophan is absent from the CDR3, which likely points to a read error. The chain links TRBV10-3 to TRBJ2-7; D may match TRBD1 or TRBD2 (6 bases each). Germline values: CDR1 ENHRY, CDR2 SYGVKD. V shed 10 bases and J shed 7 bases, with 26 bases lying between them. This CDR3 comprises 15 residues. The CDR3 DNA reads TGTGCCACCCAGGAGGGGTATGGGGGGCCGTGGGAGCAGTACTCC. The encoded protein is CATQEGYGGPWEQYS.